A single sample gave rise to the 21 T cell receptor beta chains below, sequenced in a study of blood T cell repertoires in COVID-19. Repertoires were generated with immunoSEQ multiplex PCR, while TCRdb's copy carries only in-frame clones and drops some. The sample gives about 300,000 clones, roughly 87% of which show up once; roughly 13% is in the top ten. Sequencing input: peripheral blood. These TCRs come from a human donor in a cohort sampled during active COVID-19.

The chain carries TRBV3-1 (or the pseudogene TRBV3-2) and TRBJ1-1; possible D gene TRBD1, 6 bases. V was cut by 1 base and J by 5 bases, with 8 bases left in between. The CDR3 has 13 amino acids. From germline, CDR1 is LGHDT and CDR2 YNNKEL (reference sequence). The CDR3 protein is CASSQGQGTEAFF. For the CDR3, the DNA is TGTGCCAGCAGCCAAGGGCAGGGGACTGAAGCTTTCTTT.

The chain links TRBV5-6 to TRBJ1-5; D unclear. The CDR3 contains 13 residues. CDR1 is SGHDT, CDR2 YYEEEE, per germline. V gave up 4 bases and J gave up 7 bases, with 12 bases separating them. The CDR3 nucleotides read TGTGCCAGCAGCAAGGGCGGGGAGCAGCCCCAGCATTTT. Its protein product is CASSKGGEQPQHF.

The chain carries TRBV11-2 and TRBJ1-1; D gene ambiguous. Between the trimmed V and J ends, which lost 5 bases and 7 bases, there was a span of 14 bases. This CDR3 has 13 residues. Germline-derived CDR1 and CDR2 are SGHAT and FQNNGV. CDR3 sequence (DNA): TGTGCCAGCAGCCTTCAAGCGTCGGGTGAAGCTTTCTTT. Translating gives CASSLQASGEAFF.

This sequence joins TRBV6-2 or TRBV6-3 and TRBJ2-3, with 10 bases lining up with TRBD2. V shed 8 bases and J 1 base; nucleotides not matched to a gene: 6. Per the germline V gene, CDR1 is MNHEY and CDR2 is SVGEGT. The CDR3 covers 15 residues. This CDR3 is CASRSGLAGTDTQYF. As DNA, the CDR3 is TGTGCCAGCCGTTCAGGACTAGCGGGCACAGATACGCAGTATTTT.

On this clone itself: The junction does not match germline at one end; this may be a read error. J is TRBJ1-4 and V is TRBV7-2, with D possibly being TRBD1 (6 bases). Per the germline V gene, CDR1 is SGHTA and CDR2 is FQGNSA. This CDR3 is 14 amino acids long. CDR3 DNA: TGTGCCAGCAGCTTAGGGGTTCTGGGGGCGGTTAAAGTTTTT. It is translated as CASSLGVLGAVKVF.

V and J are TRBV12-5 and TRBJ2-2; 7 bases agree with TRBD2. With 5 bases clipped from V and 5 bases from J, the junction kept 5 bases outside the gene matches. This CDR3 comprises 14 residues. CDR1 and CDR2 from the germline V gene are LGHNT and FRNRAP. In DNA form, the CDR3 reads TGTGCTAGTGGTGTCGGAGCGGGAACCGGGGAGCTGTTTTTT. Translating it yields CASGVGAGTGELFF.

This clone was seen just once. The CDR3, as DNA: TGTGCCAGCAGTTTAGAACAGGGTTGGCAGCCCCAGCATTTT. It encodes CASSLEQGWQPQHF. The rearrangement uses TRBV27 and TRBJ1-5; D possibly corresponds to TRBD1 (6 bases). Germline V gene data show CDR1 as MNHEY and CDR2 as SMNVEV (reference sequence). V was pared by 2 bases and J by 7 bases, with 12 bases between. The CDR3 has 14 residues.

The CDR3 here is CASSPPTGGLGEQYF. The CDR3 coding sequence is TGTGCCAGCTCACCACCGACGGGAGGGCTTGGCGAGCAGTACTTC. The V call is TRBV18, the J call TRBJ2-7, with TRBD2 matching over 8 bases. The length of the CDR3 is 15 residues. Per germline, CDR1 KGHSH and CDR2 LQKENI. Losses at the gene ends were 0 bases for V and 6 bases for J; bases not matched to a gene: 7.

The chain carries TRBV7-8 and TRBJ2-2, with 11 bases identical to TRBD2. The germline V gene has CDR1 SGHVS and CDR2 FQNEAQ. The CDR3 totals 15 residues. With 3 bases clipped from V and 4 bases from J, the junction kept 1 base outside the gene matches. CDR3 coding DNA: TGTGCCAGCAGCTTCGGGACTAGCGGCACCGGGGAGCTGTTTTTT. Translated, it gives CASSFGTSGTGELFF.

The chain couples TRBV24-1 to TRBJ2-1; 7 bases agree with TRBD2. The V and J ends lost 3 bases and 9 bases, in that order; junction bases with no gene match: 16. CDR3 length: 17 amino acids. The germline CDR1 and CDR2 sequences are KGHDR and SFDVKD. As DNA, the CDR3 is TGTGCCACCAGTGATGCGATCCCTAGCGGCTCGGTAGGTGAGCAGTTCTTC. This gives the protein CATSDAIPSGSVGEQFF.

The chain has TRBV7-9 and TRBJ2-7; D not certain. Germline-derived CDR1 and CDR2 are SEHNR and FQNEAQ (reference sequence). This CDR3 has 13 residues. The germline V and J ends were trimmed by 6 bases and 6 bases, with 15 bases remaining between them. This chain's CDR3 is CASRSARSREQYF. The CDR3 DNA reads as TGTGCCAGCAGATCCGCGCGGTCCCGCGAGCAGTACTTC. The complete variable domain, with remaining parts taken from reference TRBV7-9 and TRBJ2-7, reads DTGVSQNPRHKITKRGQNVTFRCDPISEHNRLYWYRQTLGQGPEFLTYFQNEAQLEKSRLLSDRFSAERPKGSFSTLEIQRTEQGDSAMYLCASRSARSREQYFGPGTRLTVT.

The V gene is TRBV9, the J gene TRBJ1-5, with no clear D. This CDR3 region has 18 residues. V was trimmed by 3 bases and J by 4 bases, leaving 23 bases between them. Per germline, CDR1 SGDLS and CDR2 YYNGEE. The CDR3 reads CASSAPPRVPNPNQPQHF. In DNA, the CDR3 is TGTGCCAGCAGCGCCCCCCCGCGGGTCCCAAATCCTAATCAGCCCCAGCATTTT. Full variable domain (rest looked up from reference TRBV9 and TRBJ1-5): DSGVTQTPKHLITATGQRVTLRCSPRSGDLSVYWYQQSLDQGLQFLIQYYNGEERAKGNILERFSAQQFPDLHSELNLSSLELGDSALYFCASSAPPRVPNPNQPQHFGDGTRLSIL.

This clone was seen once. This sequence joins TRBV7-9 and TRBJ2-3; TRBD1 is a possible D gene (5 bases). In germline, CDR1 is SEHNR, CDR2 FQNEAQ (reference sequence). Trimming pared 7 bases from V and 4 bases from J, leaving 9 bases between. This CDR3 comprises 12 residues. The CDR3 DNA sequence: TGTGCCAGCAACAGGCTAGCAGATACGCAGTATTTT. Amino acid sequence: CASNRLADTQYF.

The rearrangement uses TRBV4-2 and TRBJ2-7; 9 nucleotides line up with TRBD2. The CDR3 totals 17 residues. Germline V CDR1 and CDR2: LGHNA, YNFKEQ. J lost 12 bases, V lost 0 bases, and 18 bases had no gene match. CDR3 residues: CASSQDQVRGREGHLYF. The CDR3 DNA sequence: TGTGCCAGCAGCCAAGATCAGGTTCGGGGGCGGGAGGGCCATCTGTACTTC.

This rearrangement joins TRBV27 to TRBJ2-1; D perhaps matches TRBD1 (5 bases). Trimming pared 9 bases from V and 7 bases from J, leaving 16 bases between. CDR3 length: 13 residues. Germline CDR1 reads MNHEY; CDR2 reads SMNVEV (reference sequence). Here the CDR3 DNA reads TGTGCCAGTCAGGGTTATGTTCGAAATGAGCAGTTCTTC. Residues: CASQGYVRNEQFF.

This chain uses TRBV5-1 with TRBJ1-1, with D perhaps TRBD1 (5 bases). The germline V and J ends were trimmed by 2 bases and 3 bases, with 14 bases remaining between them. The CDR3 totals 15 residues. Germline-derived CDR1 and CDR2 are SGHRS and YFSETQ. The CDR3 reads CASSFSPTEDTEAFF. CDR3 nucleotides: TGCGCCAGCAGCTTTAGTCCGACAGAGGACACTGAAGCTTTCTTT. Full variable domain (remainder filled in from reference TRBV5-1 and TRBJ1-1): KAGVTQTPRYLIKTRGQQVTLSCSPISGHRSVSWYQQTPGQGLQFLFEYFSETQRNKGNFPGRFSGRQFSNSRSEMNVSTLELGDSALYLCASSFSPTEDTEAFFGQGTRLTVV.

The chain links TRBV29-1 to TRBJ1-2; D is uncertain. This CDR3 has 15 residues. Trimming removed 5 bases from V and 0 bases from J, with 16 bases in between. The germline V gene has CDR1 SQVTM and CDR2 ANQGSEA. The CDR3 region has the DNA TGCAGCGTTAATACCGTGGACTCCTCTAACTATGGCTACACCTTC. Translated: CSVNTVDSSNYGYTF.

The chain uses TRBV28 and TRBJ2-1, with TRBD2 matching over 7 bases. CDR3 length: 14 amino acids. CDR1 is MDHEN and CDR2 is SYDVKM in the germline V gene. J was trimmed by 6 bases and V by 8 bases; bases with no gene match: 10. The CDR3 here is CASAKNRLANEQFF. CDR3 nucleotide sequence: TGTGCCAGCGCCAAAAACAGACTAGCCAATGAGCAGTTCTTC. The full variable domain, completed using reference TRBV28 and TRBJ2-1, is DVKVTQSSRYLVKRTGEKVFLECVQDMDHENMFWYRQDPGLGLRLIYFSYDVKMKEKGDIPEGYSVSREKKERFSLILESASTNQTSMYLCASAKNRLANEQFFGPGTRLTVL.

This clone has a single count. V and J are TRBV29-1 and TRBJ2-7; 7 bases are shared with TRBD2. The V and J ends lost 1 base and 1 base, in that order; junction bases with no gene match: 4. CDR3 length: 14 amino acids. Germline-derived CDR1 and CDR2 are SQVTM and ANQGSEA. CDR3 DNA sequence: TGCAGCGTTGAAGGGGGAGGGCCTTCCTACGAGCAGTACTTC. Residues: CSVEGGGPSYEQYF.

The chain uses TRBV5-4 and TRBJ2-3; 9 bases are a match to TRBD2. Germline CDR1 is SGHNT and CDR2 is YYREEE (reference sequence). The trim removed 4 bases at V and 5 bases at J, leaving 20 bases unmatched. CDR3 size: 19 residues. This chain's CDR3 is CASSLRIAGVKPILDTQYF. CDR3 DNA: TGTGCCAGCAGCCTCCGGATAGCGGGAGTAAAGCCTATTCTAGATACGCAGTATTTT.

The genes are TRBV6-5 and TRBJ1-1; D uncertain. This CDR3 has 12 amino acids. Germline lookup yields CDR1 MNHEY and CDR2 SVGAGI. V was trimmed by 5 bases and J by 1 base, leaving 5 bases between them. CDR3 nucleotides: TGTGCCAGCAGTCCTAGGAACACTGAAGCTTTCTTT. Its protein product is CASSPRNTEAFF.